Sequencing of this TCR beta chain was carried out in a study of blood T cell repertoires in COVID-19. There are 14 residues in the CDR3. V lost 0 bases and J lost 6, with 9 bases in between. The germline V gene encodes CDR1 SGHRS and CDR2 YFSETQ. Some clones are missing from TCRdb's copy, which holds only in-frame ones; the method was immunoSEQ multiplex PCR. The top ten clones hold more than 8.5% of a sample with 130,000 to 150,000 clones, about 80% of them seen once. The study drew participants aged roughly 18 to 95 years from 20 to 30 US areas. Resolution of symptoms, clearance, or two negative PCRs was present in recovered Cohort 3 donors.

Material for sequencing was PBMCs or T cells enriched from blood (not recorded which). The chain carries TRBV5-1 and TRBJ1-4; D is undetermined. This sequence was found in a man aged 45-65 years who had recovered from COVID-19. The CDR3 loop reads CASSLGASDEKLFF. The CDR3 nucleotides read TGCGCCAGCAGCTTGGGGGCATCGGATGAAAAACTGTTTTTT.